The 16 T cell receptor beta chains below come from one sample, sequenced in a study of shared clonotypes between healthy human individuals. Only in-frame clones appear in the TCRdb table, and some are missing; sequencing was by immunoSEQ multiplex PCR. The data contain around 500,000 clones, around 78% of them singletons. The sample was PBMCs. Receptors were obtained from a middle-aged woman in good health. Some clones in this sample may be carry-over from other donors' samples.

This chain connects TRBV7-2 to TRBJ2-1; D not resolved. The germline V gene encodes CDR1 SGHTA and CDR2 FQGNSA. The CDR3 runs 12 residues. Trimming took 1 base from V and 9 from J, leaving 7 bases between them. The CDR3 region has the DNA TGTGCCAGCAGCTTAGGAAGGACTGAGCAGTTCTTC. Translation: CASSLGRTEQFF.

The rearrangement uses TRBV27 and TRBJ2-1; 13 bases agree with TRBD2. From germline, CDR1 is MNHEY and CDR2 SMNVEV (reference sequence). The length of the CDR3 is 18 residues. Trimming removed 4 bases from V and 0 bases from J; junction bases left unmatched: 6. The CDR3 loop reads CASSSGTSGIFSYNEQFF. The CDR3 DNA reads TGTGCCAGCAGTTCCGGGACTAGCGGGATCTTCTCCTACAATGAGCAGTTCTTC.

To note about this clone: Other DNA sequences in the sample encode the same CDR3. The V gene is TRBV27, the J gene TRBJ2-7; no firm D call. This CDR3 spans 13 amino acids. From germline, CDR1 is MNHEY and CDR2 SMNVEV (reference sequence). V lost 0 bases and J lost 4, with 7 bases in between. The CDR3: CASSLSPGYEQYF. The CDR3 DNA reads as TGTGCCAGCAGTTTATCACCCGGATACGAGCAGTACTTC.

The J gene is TRBJ2-7, the V gene TRBV21-1; the table's D call, TRBD2, has no DNA check behind it. TRBV21-1 is shown as a pseudogene. This CDR3 contains 20 residues. DNA of the CDR3: TGTGCCAGCAGCAGCGTAAAGGGACAGGGTGGACTAGCGTATACCTACGAGCAGTACTTC. This translates into CASSSVKGQGGLAYTYEQYF.

This clone came up once. The gene calls are TRBV19 and TRBJ2-1, with 7 bases lining up with TRBD2. The CDR3 length is 14 residues. V shed 9 bases, J shed 4 bases, and the junction held 9 bases outside the gene matches. Germline CDR1 and CDR2: LNHDA and SQIVND (reference sequence). The CDR3, as DNA: TGTGCCAGCCGCGGGAGTGGCCGGTACAATGAGCAGTTCTTC. Translating gives CASRGSGRYNEQFF.

The chain employs TRBV4-1 and TRBJ2-3, with 11 bases matching TRBD2. The CDR3 is made up of 19 amino acids. Per the germline V gene, CDR1 is MGHRA and CDR2 is YSYEKL. V was pared by 1 base and J by 9 bases, with 18 bases of the junction left unmatched. CDR3 sequence reads: CASSQGTGVGLAGGVTQYF. In DNA form, the CDR3 reads TGCGCCAGCAGCCAAGGGACGGGGGTAGGGCTAGCGGGAGGCGTAACGCAGTATTTT.

The genes are TRBV6-4 and TRBJ2-6, with D unclear. The V gene lost 0 bases and the J gene lost 1 base, with 7 bases spanning the gap. Germline CDR1 MRHNA, CDR2 SNTAGT. This CDR3 comprises 16 residues. The CDR3 DNA reads TGTGCCAGCAGTGACTCGGGCGCGTCTGGGGCCAACGTCCTGACTTTC. Amino acid sequence: CASSDSGASGANVLTF.

As regards this clone: At the DNA level, this CDR3 is encoded by other sequences in the same sample as well. The rearrangement links TRBV5-1 to TRBJ2-7; D gene uncertain. Germline CDR1 and CDR2: SGHRS and YFSETQ. Trimming stripped 4 bases from V and 4 bases from J, with 12 bases between. CDR3 size: 13 residues. CDR3 residues: CASSQSLEYEQYF. CDR3 DNA sequence: TGCGCCAGCAGCCAAAGTCTGGAGTACGAGCAGTACTTC.

CDR3 sequence: CASSIEEGYTQYF. CDR3 nucleotide sequence: TGTGCCAGTAGTATAGAGGAGGGATATACGCAGTATTTT. This chain uses TRBV19 with TRBJ2-3; possibly TRBD2 for D (6 bases). V gave up 0 bases and J gave up 7 bases, with 8 bases separating them. The CDR3 runs to 13 residues. Germline V gene sequence: CDR1 LNHDA, CDR2 SQIVND (reference sequence).

This clone has at least ten counts. Other nucleotide sequences from this sample produce the same CDR3. This chain joins TRBV4-2 and TRBJ2-5; 14 bases are a match to TRBD2. Germline CDR1 is LGHNA and CDR2 is YNFKEQ. The CDR3 is made up of 17 amino acids. Trimming at V came to 4 bases and at J to 3 bases, leaving 7 bases not matched to a gene. This chain's CDR3 is CASSPRLAGGMEETQYF. The CDR3 nucleotides are TGTGCCAGCAGCCCGCGACTAGCGGGAGGGATGGAAGAGACCCAGTACTTC.

This chain connects TRBV15 to TRBJ1-5, with a possible D match to TRBD1 (5 bases). From germline, CDR1 is LNHNV and CDR2 YYDKDF (reference sequence). Trimming took off 3 bases at V and 0 bases at J, with 12 bases between the two ends. The CDR3 consists of 16 residues. CDR3 sequence (DNA): TGTGCCACCAGCAGCAACTATGGGGGTAGCAATCAGCCCCAGCATTTT. Residues: CATSSNYGGSNQPQHF.

This clone has only one observation. The chain combines TRBV4-1 with TRBJ2-1; TRBD2 might be the D (5 bases). V was cut by 1 base and J by 8 bases, with 15 bases left in between. CDR1 is MGHRA, CDR2 YSYEKL, per germline. The CDR3 is made up of 15 amino acids. The CDR3 nucleotides are TGCGCCAGCAGCCAAGTTATGCGGCACGGGGATGAGCAGTTCTTC. Translated: CASSQVMRHGDEQFF.

This chain connects TRBV5-1 to TRBJ2-2, with a weak D call TRBD1 (6 bases). The CDR3 length is 16 residues. CDR1 and CDR2 from the germline V gene are SGHRS and YFSETQ. The V gene lost 5 bases and the J gene lost 2 bases, with 16 bases spanning the gap. The CDR3 here is CASRPPGQINTGELFF. DNA of the CDR3: TGCGCCAGCAGACCGCCGGGACAAATAAACACCGGGGAGCTGTTTTTT.

This clone was detected only a few times. J is TRBJ2-2 and V is TRBV28; TRBD2 agrees at 10 bases. Germline CDR1 and CDR2: MDHEN and SYDVKM. The CDR3 has 16 amino acids. V shed 6 bases, J shed 7 bases, and the junction held 11 bases outside the gene matches. CDR3 coding DNA: TGTGCCAGCAGATTAAGCGGGAGGGCCTGGAACGGGGAGCTGTTTTTT. This codes for CASRLSGRAWNGELFF.

This chain connects TRBV7-9 to TRBJ1-3; D gene ambiguous. The CDR3 runs to 16 residues. Germline loops: CDR1 SEHNR, CDR2 FQNEAQ (reference sequence). V was trimmed by 6 bases and J by 0 bases, leaving 15 bases between them. The CDR3 DNA follows: TGTGCCAGCAGTCTAGCCTACAGCACCTCTGGAAACACCATATATTTT. Amino acids: CASSLAYSTSGNTIYF.

This clone has just a few counts. The V gene is TRBV7-9, the J gene TRBJ1-1; tentatively, D is TRBD1 (6 bases). Trimming left V 2 bases short and J 6 bases short, with 13 bases between. Germline V lookup: CDR1 SEHNR, CDR2 FQNEAQ (reference sequence). CDR3 length: 14 residues. CDR3 DNA sequence: TGTGCCAGCAGCTTATGGAGGGGGGTAGCTGAAGCTTTCTTT. As protein: CASSLWRGVAEAFF. The variable domain in full, completed from reference TRBV7-9 and TRBJ1-1, reads DTGVSQNPRHKITKRGQNVTFRCDPISEHNRLYWYRQTLGQGPEFLTYFQNEAQLEKSRLLSDRFSAERPKGSFSTLEIQRTEQGDSAMYLCASSLWRGVAEAFFGQGTRLTVV.